This T cell receptor beta chain derives from a study of regulatory T cells in long-lasting Graves disease. Findings of the study overall: TRBV28, TRBJ1-2 and TRBJ2-5 emerged as the favored segments in persistent disease.

Arm-PCR of CDR3 regions and iRepertoire HTBI primers were used to build TCR beta libraries. TCRdb independently ran MiXCR on the multiplex PCR reads; one entry per CDR3 protein. Altogether approximately 440,000 distinct CDR3 sequences are present, roughly 16% being singletons, with the ten largest covering roughly an eighth. Germline CDR1 and CDR2: SGHRS and YFSETQ. Deletions cut 5 bases from V and 2 bases from J, with 14 bases between. This CDR3 has 14 residues. This clonotype was detected only a few times. Its antigen is unknown. Time point described: newly diagnosed GD, antithyroid drugs for less than 3 months. The TCR library used RNA extracted from PBMCs. In addition, the sample was reused for a study of T cells in Graves' hyperthyroidism and ophthalmopathy. That work contributes: No ophthalmopathy progression within 18 months constituted stable Graves' hyperthyroidism. Most clonotypes expanded in the thyroid (above 0.001) were also present in blood.

The sequence came from a man aged 35-49 years with Graves disease. The chain has TRBV5-1 and TRBJ2-7; D may be TRBD2 (7 bases). The sequencing here drew on peripheral blood mononuclear cells (PBMCs), taken at new diagnosis, from a patient treated with antithyroid drugs. The CDR3, as DNA: TGCGCCAGCAGTAATGCGGGGGCCACCTACGAGCAGTACTTC. Translating it yields CASSNAGATYEQYF.